This TCR beta chain emerged from a study of cytomegalovirus exposure and HLA in healthy donors. Germline-derived CDR1 and CDR2 are SEHNR and FQNEAQ (reference sequence). The ends were cut back, 1 base at V and 6 bases at J, with 9 bases in the middle. The CDR3 consists of 14 residues. The PCR had 60 Vbeta and 13 Jbeta primers. The method was immunoSEQ multiplex PCR; TCRdb's version includes in-frame clones alone and lacks a portion of them. Found here are over 90,000 clones, around 79% of them singletons; the top ten hold less than 5%. The sequence was collected from a man in his fifties or sixties in good health and CMV-seropositive. The rearrangement uses TRBV7-9 and TRBJ2-2; D unresolved. Sequenced input: PBMCs. CDR3 in DNA: TGTGCCAGCAGCTTAGTCCTCAGGCCCGGGGAGCTGTTTTTT. Translation: CASSLVLRPGELFF.